This T cell receptor beta chain was captured by sequencing in a study of blood T cell repertoires in COVID-19. Overall study: PBMCs, B-cell-depleted T cells, or T cells provided the cDNA or gDNA that made up the material.

In the source study's methods: Amplification from reference gene primers served as the basis for estimated nucleated cell counts. Assay: immunoSEQ multiplex PCR; the TCRdb copy retains only in-frame clones and omits some. D and trimming come from the DNA, and the V and J calls and clone size come from that table. Of around 130,000 clones detected, roughly four fifths appear once; the ten largest clones hold 15% to 20%. Study members were between about 18 and 100 years old and lived in about two dozen US regions. Two negative PCRs, clearance, or symptom resolution were required of recovered Cohort 3 donors. V lost 9 bases to trimming and J lost 0 bases, with 11 bases between them. The CDR3 sequence is 13 residues long. Germline CDR1 is ENHRY and CDR2 is SYGVKD. This clone was recorded once.

The sequence was obtained from a man between 25 and 39 years old who had recovered from COVID-19. The chain joins TRBV10-3 to TRBJ1-1, with D uncertain. Input material: PBMCs or T cells enriched from blood (not recorded which). The CDR3 DNA reads as TGTGCCATATTGGCCAATATGAACACTGAAGCTTTCTTT. It specifies CAILANMNTEAFF.